The source of this TCR beta chain is a study of blood T cells in healthy people across ages. This CDR3 is built from 15 residues. Germline CDR1 SGHTA, CDR2 FQGNSA. The use of a sample-barcoded 5' primer and a J-beta primer mix characterized a second PCR of about 7 to 12 cycles. A single record per CDR3 protein comes from TCRdb applying MiXCR to the 5' RACE reads. The sample holds 950,000 to 1,200,000 distinct CDR3 sequences, about two fifths seen once. As regards this clonotype: One end of the junction fails to match germline, which may point to a read error.

Specimen: blood. The chain couples TRBV7-2 to TRBJ1-6; D gene unclear. The sequence came from a man younger than 35 in good health. The CDR3 DNA reads TGTGCCTCCAAGTTGAGTGGCCCAAATAATTCACCCCCCCACTTT. This codes for CASKLSGPNNSPPHF.